The clone carrying this T cell receptor beta chain was seen a few times. The data were taken from a study of T-cell reconstitution after alpha-beta-depleted transplantation in children. The authors prepared the TCRbeta library with unique molecular identifiers. TCRdb recomputed calls from the PCR reads with MiXCR, one row per CDR3 protein. The sample lists 750,000 to 950,000 distinct CDR3 sequences, 16% occurring once. CDR1 and CDR2 from the germline V gene are SGHDN and FVKESK. This CDR3 is 15 amino acids long. V was clipped by 4 bases and J by 10 bases, with 19 bases between them. The TCR was taken from a male patient aged 5 to 17 who had a stem cell transplant for acute lymphoblastic leukemia, so the T cells may come from the graft donor. The sample in question was PBMCs, mostly from graft donor cells, obtained 360 days after TCRalphabeta/CD19-depleted stem cell transplant. This chain links TRBV14 with TRBJ2-2; D is uncertain. The chain's CDR3 is CASSPRAKQPEELFF. DNA for the CDR3: TGTGCCAGCAGCCCCCGGGCGAAGCAGCCCGAGGAGCTGTTTTTT.